The TCR beta chain under discussion was sequenced for a study of blood T cells in healthy people across ages. Notes on the study in general: Estimated diversity across one million T cells was deemed an underestimate.

CDR3 length equals 15 residues. The V gene's germline CDR1 is SNHLY and CDR2 FYNNEI. V was trimmed by 4 bases and J by 0 bases, leaving 12 bases between them. There were healthy Caucasian individuals from Russia, aged about 6 to 100, serving as donors. With each sample, at least 5.5 micrograms of total RNA were extracted. Regarding this clonotype: Its target is unknown.

It was with a sample-barcoded 5' primer and a J-beta primer mix that a second PCR of roughly 7 to 12 cycles was run. TCRdb re-analysed the 5' RACE reads in MiXCR, keeping a single row per CDR3 protein. Here the sample spans more than 550,000 distinct CDR3 sequences, 22% being singletons. This TCR came from a man aged 70 or older in good health. Sample: blood. V is TRBV2 and J is TRBJ1-1; tentatively, D is TRBD1 (5 bases). CDR3 protein: CASSVEGLLNTEAFF. CDR3 DNA sequence: TGTGCCAGCAGTGTCGAGGGGCTCCTGAACACTGAAGCTTTCTTT.